This TCR beta chain was identified during a study of T cell responses to AZD1222 COVID-19 vaccine. General observations from the study: At study baseline, merely roughly 6 AZD1222 recipients were seropositive. Spike as a whole was targeted by vaccine-associated CD4 TCRs, dominant at 160-218 and 743-854. The donor group comprised mostly white British people and more females; the analysis possibly underestimated clonal diversity.

The CDR3 is 13 residues long. The V gene's germline CDR1 is SGHAT and CDR2 FQDESV (reference sequence). V lost 5 bases to trimming and J lost 0 bases, with 7 bases between them. A note on this clone: Antigen unknown.

Libraries were prepared by immunoSEQ multiplex PCR; TCRdb keeps only in-frame clonotypes and omits some of them. This table holds some 150,000 clones, more than 75% found once. The specimen comprised peripheral blood, sampled on day 0 of AZD1222 vaccination. The chain has TRBV11-1 and TRBJ1-1; D is unresolved. The TCR originated in an adult in good health. CDR3 nucleotides: TGTGCCAGCAGCCGAGAGATGAACACTGAAGCTTTCTTT. Encoded protein: CASSREMNTEAFF. Supplemented by reference TRBV11-1 and TRBJ1-1, the full variable domain reads EAEVAQSPRYKITEKSQAVAFWCDPISGHATLYWYRQILGQGPELLVQFQDESVVDDSQLPKDRFSAERLKGVDSTLKIQPAELGDSAMYLCASSREMNTEAFFGQGTRLTVV.